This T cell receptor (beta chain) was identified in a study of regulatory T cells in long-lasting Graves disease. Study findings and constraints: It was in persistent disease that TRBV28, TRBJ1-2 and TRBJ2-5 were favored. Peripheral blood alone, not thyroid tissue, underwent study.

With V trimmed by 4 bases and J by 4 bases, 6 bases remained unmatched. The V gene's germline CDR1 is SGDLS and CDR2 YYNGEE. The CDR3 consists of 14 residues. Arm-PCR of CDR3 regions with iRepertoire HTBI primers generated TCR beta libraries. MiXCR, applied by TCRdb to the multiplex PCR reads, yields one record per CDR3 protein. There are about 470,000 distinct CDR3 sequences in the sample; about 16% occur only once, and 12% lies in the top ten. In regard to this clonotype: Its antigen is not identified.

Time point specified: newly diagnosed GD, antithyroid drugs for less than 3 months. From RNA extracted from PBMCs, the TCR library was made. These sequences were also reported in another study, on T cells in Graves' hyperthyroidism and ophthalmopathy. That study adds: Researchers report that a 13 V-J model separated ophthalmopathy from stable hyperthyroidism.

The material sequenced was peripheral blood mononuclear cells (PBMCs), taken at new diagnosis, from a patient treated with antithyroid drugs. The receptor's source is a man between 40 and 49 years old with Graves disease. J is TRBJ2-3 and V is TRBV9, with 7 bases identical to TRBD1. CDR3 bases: TGTGCCAGCAGCAGATGGGACAGACCAGATACGCAGTATTTT. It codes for CASSRWDRPDTQYF. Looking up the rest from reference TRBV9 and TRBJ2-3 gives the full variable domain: DSGVTQTPKHLITATGQRVTLRCSPRSGDLSVYWYQQSLDQGLQFLIQYYNGEERAKGNILERFSAQQFPDLHSELNLSSLELGDSALYFCASSRWDRPDTQYFGPGTRLTVL.